This T cell receptor beta chain comes out of a study of cytomegalovirus exposure and HLA in healthy donors. About the study: Genotyping showed less than 85% of roughly 390 donors falling in the Caucasian-associated ancestry cluster. Overall study results and limits: A previous analysis found most TCR beta V segments productive roughly 90% or roughly 30% of the time. Overall, roughly 150 TCR beta chains were annotated as cytomegalovirus-associated.

60 Vbeta and 13 Jbeta primers were used in PCR. Authors' data handling: Unique TCR beta chains numbered about 79 million in a later analysis, with around 12 million shared. The table came from immunoSEQ multiplex PCR; TCRdb's copy has only in-frame clones and leaves some out. That table is the source of V, J and clone size, and D and trimming were worked out from the DNA. Of about 170,000 clones listed, roughly 80% were seen once; the top ten hold approximately 1.4%. This CDR3 comprises 15 residues. Germline CDR1 SEHNR, CDR2 FQNEAQ (reference sequence). V trimming: 5 bases; J trimming: 7 bases; junction bases outside the gene matches: 8. Regarding this clone: What it binds is unknown.

This TCR was sampled from a girl aged 10-17 years in good health and CMV-seropositive. The chain is built from TRBV7-9 and TRBJ2-1, with 10 bases lining up with TRBD1. The sequenced sample consisted of PBMCs. CDR3 sequence: CASSPPGQGWNEQFF. The DNA for the CDR3 is TGTGCCAGCAGCCCCCCGGGACAGGGGTGGAATGAGCAGTTCTTC.